This TCR beta chain was identified during a study of T cell repertoires in aging, cancer and after chemotherapy. Peripheral blood genomic DNA, not sorted cells or RNA, was the template. The CDR3 runs to 13 residues. The germline gives CDR1 LNHDA, CDR2 SQIVND (reference sequence). With 0 bases removed from V and 14 bases from J, the gap between germline ends came to 14 bases. TRB rearrangements spanning V, D and J were amplified using mixed TRB-A/B primers. MiXCR, run by TCRdb on the multiplex PCR reads, gives a single entry per CDR3 protein. The sample holds around 10,000 distinct CDR3 sequences, around 40% seen once. By frequency in the sample, this clonotype is medium-sized.

The sequenced sample consisted of blood. This chain joins TRBV19 and TRBJ2-1, with D possibly being TRBD1 or TRBD2 (5 bases each). The sequence derives from a human donor in good health. The CDR3 region is CASSIDGGRGEFF. In DNA form, the CDR3 reads TGTGCCAGTAGTATAGATGGCGGCCGAGGGGAGTTCTTC.